The clone carrying this T cell receptor beta chain has only a few counts. The CDR3 runs to 13 residues. The germline V gene has CDR1 SQVTM and CDR2 ANQGSEA. The germline V and J ends were trimmed by 4 bases and 3 bases, with 10 bases remaining between them. From the 5' RACE reads, TCRdb called clonotypes with MiXCR, one entry per CDR3 protein. The sample includes hundreds of thousands of distinct CDR3 sequences, roughly a quarter of them seen just once. The sample is drawn from a study of T-cell memory formation after mild COVID-19. The sequencing sample was made of PBMCs or a T cell subset sorted from them (not recorded which). The clonotype comes from an adult woman who had mild COVID-19 (a few samples of this study predate the infection). Cell type and time point are not known. The genes are TRBV29-1 and TRBJ1-5; weak D call: TRBD1 (6 bases). The CDR3 nucleotides are TGCAGCGTTGGGACAGAGCTCAATCAGCCCCAGCATTTT. This sequence encodes CSVGTELNQPQHF. Full variable domain (outside the CDR3, taken from reference TRBV29-1 and TRBJ1-5): SAVISQKPSRDICQRGTSLTIQCQVDSQVTMMFWYRQQPGQSLTLIATANQGSEATYESGFVIDKFPISRPNLTFSTLTVSNMSPEDSSIYLCSVGTELNQPQHFGDGTRLSIL.